This T cell receptor (beta chain) is drawn from a study of shared clonotypes between healthy human individuals. Generated by immunoSEQ multiplex PCR, the TCRdb table keeps only in-frame clones and is missing some. The sample shows hundreds of thousands of clones, over 95% of them seen only once. The V and J ends lost 4 bases and 4 bases, in that order; junction bases with no gene match: 2. CDR1 and CDR2 from the germline V gene are SGDLS and YYNGEE. The CDR3 totals 13 residues. Terminally differentiated effector memory CD45RA+ cells were excluded from the naive CD8 cells, which were CD45RO-negative and positively selected for CCR7. All donors were Caucasian adults living in Nashville, Tennessee.

This TCR came from a woman aged 25 to 39 in good health. Sequenced sample: naive CD8+ T cells sorted from blood. The chain has TRBV9 and TRBJ2-1; TRBD2 matches at 7 bases. CDR3 bases: TGTGCCAGCAGCTCCGGGGGGTACAATGAGCAGTTCTTC. Protein sequence: CASSSGGYNEQFF.